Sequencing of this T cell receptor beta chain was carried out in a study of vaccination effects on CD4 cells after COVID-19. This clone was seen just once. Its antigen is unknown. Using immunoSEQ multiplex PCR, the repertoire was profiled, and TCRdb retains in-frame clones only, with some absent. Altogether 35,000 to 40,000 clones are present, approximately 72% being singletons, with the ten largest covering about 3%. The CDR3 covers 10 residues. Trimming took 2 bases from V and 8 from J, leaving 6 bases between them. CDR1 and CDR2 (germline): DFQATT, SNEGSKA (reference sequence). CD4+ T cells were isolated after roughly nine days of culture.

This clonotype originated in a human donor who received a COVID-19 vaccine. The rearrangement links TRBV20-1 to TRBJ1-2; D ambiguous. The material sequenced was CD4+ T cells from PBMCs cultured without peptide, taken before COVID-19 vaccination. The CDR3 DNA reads TGCAGTGCTAGAACCCCGGGCTACACCTTC. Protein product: CSARTPGYTF.